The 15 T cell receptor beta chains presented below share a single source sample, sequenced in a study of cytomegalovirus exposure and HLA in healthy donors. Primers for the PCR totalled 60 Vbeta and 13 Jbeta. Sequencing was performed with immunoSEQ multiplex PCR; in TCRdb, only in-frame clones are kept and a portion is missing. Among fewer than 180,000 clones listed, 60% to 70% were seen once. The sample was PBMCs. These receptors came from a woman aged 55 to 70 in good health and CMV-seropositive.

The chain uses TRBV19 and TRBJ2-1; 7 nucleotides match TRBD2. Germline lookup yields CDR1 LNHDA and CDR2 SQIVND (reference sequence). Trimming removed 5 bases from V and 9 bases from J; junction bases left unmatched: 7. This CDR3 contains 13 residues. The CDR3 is CASSGTMGSEQFF. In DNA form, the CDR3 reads TGTGCCAGTAGTGGGACTATGGGGTCTGAGCAGTTCTTC. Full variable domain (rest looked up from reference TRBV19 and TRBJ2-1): DGGITQSPKYLFRKEGQNVTLSCEQNLNHDAMYWYRQDPGQGLRLIYYSQIVNDFQKGDIAEGYSVSREKKESFPLTVTSAQKNPTAFYLCASSGTMGSEQFFGPGTRLTVL.

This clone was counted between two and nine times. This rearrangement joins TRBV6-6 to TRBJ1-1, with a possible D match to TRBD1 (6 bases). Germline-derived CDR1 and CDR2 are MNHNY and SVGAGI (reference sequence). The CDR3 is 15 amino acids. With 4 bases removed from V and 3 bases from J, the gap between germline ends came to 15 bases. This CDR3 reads CASSSRAGADTEAFF. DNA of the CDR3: TGTGCCAGCAGTTCGAGGGCGGGGGCGGACACTGAAGCTTTCTTT.

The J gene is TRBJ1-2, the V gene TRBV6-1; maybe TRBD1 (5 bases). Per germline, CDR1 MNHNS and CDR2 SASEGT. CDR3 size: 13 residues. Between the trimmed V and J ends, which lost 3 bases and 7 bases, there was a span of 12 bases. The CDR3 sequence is CASSEETRVGYTF. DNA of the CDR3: TGTGCCAGCAGTGAGGAGACCAGGGTTGGCTACACCTTC.

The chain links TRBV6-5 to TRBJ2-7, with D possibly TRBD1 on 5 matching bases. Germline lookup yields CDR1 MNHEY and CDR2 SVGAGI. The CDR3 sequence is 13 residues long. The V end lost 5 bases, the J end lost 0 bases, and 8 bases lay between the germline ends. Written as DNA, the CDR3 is TGTGCCAGCAGTCCAGGGCCCTCCTACGAGCAGTACTTC. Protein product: CASSPGPSYEQYF.

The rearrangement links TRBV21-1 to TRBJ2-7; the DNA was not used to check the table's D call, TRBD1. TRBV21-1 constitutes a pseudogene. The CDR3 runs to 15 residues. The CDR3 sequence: CASSKGVRDRKPPYF. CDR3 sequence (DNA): TGTGCCAGCAGCAAAGGGGTAAGAGACAGAAAGCCTCCCTACTTC.

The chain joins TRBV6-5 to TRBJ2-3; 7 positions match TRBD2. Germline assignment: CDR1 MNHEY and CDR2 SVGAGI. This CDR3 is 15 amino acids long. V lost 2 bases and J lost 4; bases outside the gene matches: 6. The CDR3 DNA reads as TGTGCCAGCAGTTACCGCGGGAGTGGGGCAGATACGCAGTATTTT. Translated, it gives CASSYRGSGADTQYF.

As DNA, the CDR3 is TGTGCCAGCAGTTTAGTACTGAACTTGAACACTGAAGCTTTCTTT. Translating gives CASSLVLNLNTEAFF. The V and J genes are TRBV28 and TRBJ1-1; no reliable D call. V lost 2 bases and J lost 0, with 10 bases in between. This CDR3 is 15 amino acids long. The germline CDR1 and CDR2 sequences are MDHEN and SYDVKM.

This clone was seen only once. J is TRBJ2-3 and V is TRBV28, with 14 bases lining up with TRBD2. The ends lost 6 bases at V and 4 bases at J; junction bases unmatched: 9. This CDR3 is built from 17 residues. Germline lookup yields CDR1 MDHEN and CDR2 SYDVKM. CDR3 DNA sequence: TGTGCCAGCAGCGCCCGGCCGGGACTAGCGGGAGCAGATACGCAGTATTTT. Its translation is CASSARPGLAGADTQYF.

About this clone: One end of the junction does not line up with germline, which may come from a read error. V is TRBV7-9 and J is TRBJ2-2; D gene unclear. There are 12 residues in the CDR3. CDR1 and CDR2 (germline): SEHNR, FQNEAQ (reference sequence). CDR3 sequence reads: CSSSYSTGELFF. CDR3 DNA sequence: TGTTCCAGCAGCTACAGCACCGGGGAGCTGTTTTTT.

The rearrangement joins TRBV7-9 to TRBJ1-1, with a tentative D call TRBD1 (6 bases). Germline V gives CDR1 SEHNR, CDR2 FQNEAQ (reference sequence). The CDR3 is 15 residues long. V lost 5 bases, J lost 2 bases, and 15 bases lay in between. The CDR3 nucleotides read TGTGCCAGCAGCCTTCTTGGGGGCGTAAACACTGAAGCTTTCTTT. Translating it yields CASSLLGGVNTEAFF.

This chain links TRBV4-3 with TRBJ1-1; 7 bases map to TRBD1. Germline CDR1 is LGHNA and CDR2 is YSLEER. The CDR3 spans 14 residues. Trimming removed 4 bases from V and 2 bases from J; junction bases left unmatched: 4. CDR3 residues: CASSPDRVNTEAFF. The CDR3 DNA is TGCGCCAGCAGCCCAGACAGGGTTAACACTGAAGCTTTCTTT.

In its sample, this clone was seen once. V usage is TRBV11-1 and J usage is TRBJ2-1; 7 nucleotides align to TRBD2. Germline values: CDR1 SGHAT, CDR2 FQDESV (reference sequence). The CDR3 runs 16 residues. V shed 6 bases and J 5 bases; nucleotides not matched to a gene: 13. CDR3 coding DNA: TGTGCCAGCAGACCTCCTAGCGGCGGAGGAGACAATGAGCAGTTCTTC. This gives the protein CASRPPSGGGDNEQFF.

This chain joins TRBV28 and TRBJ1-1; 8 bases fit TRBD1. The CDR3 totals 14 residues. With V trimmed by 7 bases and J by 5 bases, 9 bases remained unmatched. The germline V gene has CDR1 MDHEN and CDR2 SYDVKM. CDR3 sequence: CASTFPTGGTEAFF. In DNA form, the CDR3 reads TGTGCCAGCACCTTTCCCACAGGGGGGACTGAAGCTTTCTTT.

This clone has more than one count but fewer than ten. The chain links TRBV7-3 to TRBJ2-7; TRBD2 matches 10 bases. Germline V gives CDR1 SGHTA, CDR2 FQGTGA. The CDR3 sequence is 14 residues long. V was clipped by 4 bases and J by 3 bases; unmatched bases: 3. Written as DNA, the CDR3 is TGTGCCAGCAGCTCTAGCGGGGGACTCTACGAGCAGTACTTC. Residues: CASSSSGGLYEQYF.

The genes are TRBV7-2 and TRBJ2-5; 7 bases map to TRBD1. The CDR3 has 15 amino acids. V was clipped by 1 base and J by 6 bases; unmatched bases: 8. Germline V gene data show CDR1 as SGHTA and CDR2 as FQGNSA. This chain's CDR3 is CASSLGGDRVQTQYF. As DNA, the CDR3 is TGTGCCAGCAGCTTAGGAGGCGACAGGGTGCAGACCCAGTACTTC.